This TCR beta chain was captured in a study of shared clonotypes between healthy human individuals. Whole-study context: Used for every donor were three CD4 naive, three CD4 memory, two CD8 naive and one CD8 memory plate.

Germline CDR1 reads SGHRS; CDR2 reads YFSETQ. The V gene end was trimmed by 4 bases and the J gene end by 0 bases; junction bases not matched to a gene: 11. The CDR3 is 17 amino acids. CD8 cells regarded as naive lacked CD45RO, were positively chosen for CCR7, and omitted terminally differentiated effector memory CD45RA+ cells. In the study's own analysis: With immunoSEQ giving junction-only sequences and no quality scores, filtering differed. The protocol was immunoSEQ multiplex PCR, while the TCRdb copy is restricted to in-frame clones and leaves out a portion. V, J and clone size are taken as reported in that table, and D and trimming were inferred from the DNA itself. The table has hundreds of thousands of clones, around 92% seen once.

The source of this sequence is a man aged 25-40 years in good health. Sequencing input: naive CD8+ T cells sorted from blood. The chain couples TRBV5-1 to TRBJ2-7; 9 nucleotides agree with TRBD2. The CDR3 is CASSPAGLAYGSYEQYF. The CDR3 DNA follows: TGCGCCAGCAGCCCGGCGGGACTAGCTTACGGCTCCTACGAGCAGTACTTC.